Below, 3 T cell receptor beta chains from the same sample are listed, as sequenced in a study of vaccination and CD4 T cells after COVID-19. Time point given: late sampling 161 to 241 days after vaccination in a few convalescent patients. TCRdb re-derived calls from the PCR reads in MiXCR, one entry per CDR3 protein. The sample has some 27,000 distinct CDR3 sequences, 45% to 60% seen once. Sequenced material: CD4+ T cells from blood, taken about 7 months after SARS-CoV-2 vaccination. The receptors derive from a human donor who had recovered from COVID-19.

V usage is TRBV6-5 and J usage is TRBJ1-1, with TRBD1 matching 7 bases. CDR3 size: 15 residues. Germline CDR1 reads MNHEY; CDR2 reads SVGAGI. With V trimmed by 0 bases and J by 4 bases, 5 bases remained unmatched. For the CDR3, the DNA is TGTGCCAGCAGTTACTCTGAGGGGGCTGGCACTGAAGCTTTCTTT. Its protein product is CASSYSEGAGTEAFF.

CDR3 sequence (DNA): TGTGCCAGCAGTGCGGCAGAAGTGGGCACTGAAGCTTTCTTT. Amino acid sequence: CASSAAEVGTEAFF. The V and J genes are TRBV25-1 and TRBJ1-1; D unclear. The CDR3 is made up of 14 amino acids. From germline, CDR1 is MGHDK and CDR2 SYGVNS. The V and J ends lost 4 bases and 4 bases respectively, with 13 bases between them. The entire variable domain, with the rest obtained from reference TRBV25-1 and TRBJ1-1, is as follows: EADIYQTPRYLVIGTGKKITLECSQTMGHDKMYWYQQDPGMELHLIHYSYGVNSTEKGDLSSESTVSRIRTEHFPLTLESARPSHTSQYLCASSAAEVGTEAFFGQGTRLTVV.

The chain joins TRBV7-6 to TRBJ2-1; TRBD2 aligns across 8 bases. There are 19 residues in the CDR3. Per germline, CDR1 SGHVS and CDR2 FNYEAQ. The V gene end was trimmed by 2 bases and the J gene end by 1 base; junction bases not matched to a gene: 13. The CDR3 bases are TGTGCCAGCAGCTTATTACTAGCGGATACGGGGATATCCTACAATGAGCAGTTCTTC. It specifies CASSLLLADTGISYNEQFF.